This passage covers 14 T cell receptor beta chains from one sample sequenced in a study of cytomegalovirus exposure and HLA in healthy donors. PCR used 60 Vbeta primers and 13 Jbeta primers. Here immunoSEQ multiplex PCR was the method, and the copy in TCRdb shows in-frame clones only, minus some. The sample consists of roughly 180,000 clones, about 80% of them appearing once. The specimen sequenced was PBMCs. The receptors come from a man aged 30 to 39 in good health and CMV-seronegative.

The V call is TRBV7-8, the J call TRBJ1-1; tentatively, D is TRBD1 (6 bases). With 4 bases removed from V and 1 base from J, the gap between germline ends came to 16 bases. The length of the CDR3 is 16 residues. CDR1 and CDR2 from the germline V gene are SGHVS and FQNEAQ. CDR3 loop: CASSSRPGHPNTEAFF. CDR3 DNA: TGTGCCAGCAGCTCTCGTCCGGGACACCCGAACACTGAAGCTTTCTTT.

This sequence joins TRBV2 and TRBJ2-7; 12 bases are a match to TRBD2. CDR1 SNHLY and CDR2 FYNNEI come from the germline V gene. Trimming took 4 bases from V and 2 from J; bases not matched to a gene: 0. CDR3 length equals 14 residues. The CDR3 reads CASSGTSGTYEQYF. The CDR3 bases are TGTGCCAGCAGTGGGACTAGCGGGACCTACGAGCAGTACTTC.

This chain links TRBV4-3 with TRBJ1-6; D perhaps matches TRBD1 (5 bases). Germline CDR1 is LGHNA and CDR2 is YSLEER. This CDR3 spans 15 amino acids. Trimming shortened V by 4 bases and J by 6 bases, and 13 bases separated the two germline ends. The CDR3 protein is CASSLEGLANSPLHF. The CDR3 nucleotides read TGCGCCAGCAGCCTTGAGGGACTGGCTAATTCACCCCTCCACTTT.

V and J are TRBV19 and TRBJ1-2, with D unclear. V dropped 1 base and J dropped 8 bases, with 5 bases sitting between them. Germline CDR1 reads LNHDA; CDR2 reads SQIVND (reference sequence). This CDR3 comprises 11 residues. CDR3 region: CASSIAGGYTF. The CDR3 DNA reads as TGTGCCAGTAGTATAGCGGGAGGCTACACCTTC.

This clone was picked up a small number of times. V usage is TRBV4-1 and J usage is TRBJ2-7; 7 bases map to TRBD1. Unmatched junction bases numbered 5, after V lost 3 bases and J lost 3 bases. Per germline, CDR1 MGHRA and CDR2 YSYEKL. The CDR3 is 14 residues long. CDR3 loop: CASSQPGQNYEQYF. DNA for the CDR3: TGCGCCAGCAGCCAGCCGGGACAGAACTACGAGCAGTACTTC.

V gene TRBV5-1 combines with J gene TRBJ2-5, with TRBD1 matching over 7 bases. The CDR3 totals 16 residues. The trim removed 4 bases at V and 2 bases at J, leaving 11 bases unmatched. In germline, CDR1 is SGHRS, CDR2 YFSETQ. The CDR3 nucleotides are TGCGCCAGCAGCCCGGCTGACAGGGTGAGGCAAGAGACCCAGTACTTC. This codes for CASSPADRVRQETQYF. Supplemented by reference TRBV5-1 and TRBJ2-5, the full variable domain reads KAGVTQTPRYLIKTRGQQVTLSCSPISGHRSVSWYQQTPGQGLQFLFEYFSETQRNKGNFPGRFSGRQFSNSRSEMNVSTLELGDSALYLCASSPADRVRQETQYFGPGTRLLVL.

This chain uses TRBV19 with TRBJ1-6, with 8 bases that match TRBD1. The germline gives CDR1 LNHDA, CDR2 SQIVND (reference sequence). Trimming removed 6 bases from V and 2 bases from J; junction bases left unmatched: 6. The CDR3 has 16 residues. CDR3 bases: TGTGCCAGTAGCTTCTGGACAGGGCCCTATAATTCACCCCTCCACTTT. It encodes CASSFWTGPYNSPLHF.

The rearrangement uses TRBV11-2 and TRBJ2-5; 10 bases are shared with TRBD2. Trimming removed 4 bases from V and 5 bases from J; junction bases left unmatched: 13. The V gene's germline CDR1 is SGHAT and CDR2 FQNNGV. The CDR3 consists of 17 residues. CDR3 region: CASSSRGASGGKETQYF. The CDR3 DNA sequence: TGTGCCAGCAGCTCGAGGGGGGCTAGCGGGGGTAAGGAGACCCAGTACTTC.

This clone was seen only a few times. This rearrangement joins TRBV2 to TRBJ2-2; TRBD2 might be the D (7 bases). Germline V gene lookup returns CDR1 SNHLY and CDR2 FYNNEI. CDR3 length: 14 residues. V shed 6 bases and J shed 6 bases, with 14 bases lying between them. The CDR3 bases are TGTGCCAGCAGGACGGGGGGCTCAGCCGGGGAGCTGTTTTTT. It specifies CASRTGGSAGELFF.

The rearrangement uses TRBV4-3 and TRBJ2-5; TRBD1 is a possible D gene (5 bases). Trimming stripped 5 bases from V and 5 bases from J, with 12 bases between. From germline, CDR1 is LGHNA and CDR2 YSLEER. The CDR3 consists of 13 residues. CDR3 region: CASSGDSLETQYF. The CDR3 DNA reads TGCGCCAGCAGCGGCGACAGTCTCGAGACCCAGTACTTC.

This rearrangement joins TRBV7-2 to TRBJ1-5; a possible D gene is TRBD1 (6 bases). V was clipped by 0 bases and J by 6 bases, with 12 bases between them. Germline CDR1 and CDR2: SGHTA and FQGNSA. The CDR3 has 15 residues. The CDR3 DNA is TGTGCCAGCAGCTTAGCAGGGGGTGGGGGTCAGCCCCAGCATTTT. It encodes CASSLAGGGGQPQHF.

The chain combines TRBV19 with TRBJ1-2; 10 bases agree with TRBD1. J lost 8 bases, V lost 3 bases, and 18 bases had no gene match. Germline V lookup: CDR1 LNHDA, CDR2 SQIVND (reference sequence). This CDR3 has 18 amino acids. CDR3 nucleotide sequence: TGTGCCAGTAGTATCTGGACAGGGGGAAGTGGTATATTCTTCGGCTACACCTTC. Translated: CASSIWTGGSGIFFGYTF.

The chain links TRBV6-5 to TRBJ2-1; no clear D gene. Germline V gives CDR1 MNHEY, CDR2 SVGAGI. The V gene lost 8 bases and the J gene lost 10 bases, with 21 bases spanning the gap. This CDR3 comprises 14 residues. This CDR3 reads CASAQNGRTWEQFF. The CDR3 region has the DNA TGTGCCAGCGCCCAAAATGGCAGAACATGGGAGCAGTTCTTC.

CDR3 nucleotide sequence: TGTGCCAGTAGTATAGGGACAGGGTTTCACTATGGCTACACCTTC. Translating gives CASSIGTGFHYGYTF. The rearrangement joins TRBV19 to TRBJ1-2, with TRBD1 identical over 8 bases. Germline V gene lookup returns CDR1 LNHDA and CDR2 SQIVND (reference sequence). V was clipped by 1 base and J by 3 bases; unmatched bases: 4. The CDR3 has 15 amino acids.